This TCR beta chain was observed in a study of beta chain features in type 1 diabetes. The wider study: Patient and healthy donor groups were alike in age, gender and cell yields.

Study results and caveats: TCRB CDR3s from Type 1 diabetes patients were moderately but significantly shorter in all four CD4+ subsets.

As to this clone: Its specificity is unknown.

Sorting of CD4+ naive, central memory, regulatory and stem cell-like memory cells was performed via CD45RO/CCR7/CD25/CD127/CD95/CD27. Sequencing targeted expressed TCRB transcripts, as all isolated RNA had been reverse transcribed. Clones were read by immunoSEQ multiplex PCR, and TCRdb kept only the in-frame ones, dropping some. In the table there are hundreds of thousands of clones, around a sixth of which are singletons. J gave up 5 bases and V 1 base, and 3 bases lay outside the gene matches. The CDR3 contains 15 residues. CDR1 is MNHNY and CDR2 is SVGAGI in the germline V gene (reference sequence).

The sample consisted of naive CD4+ T cells from blood. The origin of this receptor is a man younger than 35 in good health. The chain carries TRBV6-6 and TRBJ2-2, with 8 nucleotides matching TRBD2. For the CDR3, the DNA is TGTGCCAGCAGTTACTTGCCTAGCGGGACCGGGGAGCTGTTTTTT. Translating it yields CASSYLPSGTGELFF.